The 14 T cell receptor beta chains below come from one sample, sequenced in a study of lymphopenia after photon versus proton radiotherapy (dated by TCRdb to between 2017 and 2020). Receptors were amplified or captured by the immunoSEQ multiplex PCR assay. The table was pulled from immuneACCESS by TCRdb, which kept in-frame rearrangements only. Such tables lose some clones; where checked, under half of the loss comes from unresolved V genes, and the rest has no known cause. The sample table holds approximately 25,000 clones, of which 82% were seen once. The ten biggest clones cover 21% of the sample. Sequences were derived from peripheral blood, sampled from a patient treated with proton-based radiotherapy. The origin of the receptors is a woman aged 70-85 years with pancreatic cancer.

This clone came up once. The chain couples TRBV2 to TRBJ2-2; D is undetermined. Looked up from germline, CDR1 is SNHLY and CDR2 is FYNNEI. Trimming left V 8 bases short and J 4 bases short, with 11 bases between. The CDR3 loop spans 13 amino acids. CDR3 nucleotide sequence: TGTGCCAGCGGCATTGCGCGCACCGGGGAGCTGTTTTTT. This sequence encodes CASGIARTGELFF. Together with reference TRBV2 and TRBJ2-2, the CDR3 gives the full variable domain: EPEVTQTPSHQVTQMGQEVILRCVPISNHLYFYWYRQILGQKVEFLVSFYNNEISEKSEIFDDQFSVERPDGSNFTLKIRSTKLEDSAMYFCASGIARTGELFFGEGSRLTVL.

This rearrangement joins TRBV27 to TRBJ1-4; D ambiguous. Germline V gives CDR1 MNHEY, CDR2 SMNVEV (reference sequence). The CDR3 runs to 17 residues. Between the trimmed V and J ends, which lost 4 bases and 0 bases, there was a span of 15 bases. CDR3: CASSWSFFTSTNEKLFF. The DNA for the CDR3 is TGTGCCAGCAGTTGGTCCTTCTTCACCTCAACTAATGAAAAACTGTTTTTT.

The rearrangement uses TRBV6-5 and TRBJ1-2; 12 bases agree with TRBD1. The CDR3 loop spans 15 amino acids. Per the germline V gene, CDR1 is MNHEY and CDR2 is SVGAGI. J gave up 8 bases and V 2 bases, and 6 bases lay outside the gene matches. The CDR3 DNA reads TGTGCCAGCAGTTACCGGGACAGGGGGCCAGGAGGCTACACCTTC. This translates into CASSYRDRGPGGYTF.

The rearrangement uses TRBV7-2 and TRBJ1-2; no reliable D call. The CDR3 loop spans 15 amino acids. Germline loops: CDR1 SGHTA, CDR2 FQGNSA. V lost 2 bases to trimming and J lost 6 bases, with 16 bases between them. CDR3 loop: CASSLFNRLEDGYTF. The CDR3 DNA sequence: TGTGCCAGCAGCTTATTTAATAGATTAGAGGATGGCTACACCTTC.

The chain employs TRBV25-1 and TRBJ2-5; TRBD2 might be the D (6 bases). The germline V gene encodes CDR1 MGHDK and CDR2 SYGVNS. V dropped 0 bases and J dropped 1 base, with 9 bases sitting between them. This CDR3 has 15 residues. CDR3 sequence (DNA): TGTGCCAGCAGTGAATACGCGGGGTTCCAAGAGACCCAGTACTTC. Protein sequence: CASSEYAGFQETQYF.

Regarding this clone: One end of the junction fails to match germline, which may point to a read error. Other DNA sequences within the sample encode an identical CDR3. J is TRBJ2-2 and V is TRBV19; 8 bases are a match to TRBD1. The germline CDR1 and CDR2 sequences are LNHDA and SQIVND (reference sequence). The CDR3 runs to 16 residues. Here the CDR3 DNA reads TGTGCCAGTAGTATAGATTCAGGGGGCGACACCGGAGAGCTGTTTTTT. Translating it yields CASSIDSGGDTGELFF.

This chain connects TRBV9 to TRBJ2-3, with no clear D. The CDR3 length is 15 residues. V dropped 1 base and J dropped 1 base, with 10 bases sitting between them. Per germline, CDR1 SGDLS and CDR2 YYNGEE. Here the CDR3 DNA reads TGTGCCAGCAGCGTAAATAATGGGCGCACAGATACGCAGTATTTT. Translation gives CASSVNNGRTDTQYF. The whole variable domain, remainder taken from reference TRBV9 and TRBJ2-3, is DSGVTQTPKHLITATGQRVTLRCSPRSGDLSVYWYQQSLDQGLQFLIQYYNGEERAKGNILERFSAQQFPDLHSELNLSSLELGDSALYFCASSVNNGRTDTQYFGPGTRLTVL.

CDR3 bases: TGTGCCAGCAGTAAGACAGGGACGGATGAAAAACTGTTTTTT. It is translated as CASSKTGTDEKLFF. The chain couples TRBV28 to TRBJ1-4; TRBD1 agrees at 7 bases. This CDR3 is 14 amino acids long. Unmatched junction bases numbered 6, after V lost 5 bases and J lost 6 bases. The germline CDR1 and CDR2 sequences are MDHEN and SYDVKM.

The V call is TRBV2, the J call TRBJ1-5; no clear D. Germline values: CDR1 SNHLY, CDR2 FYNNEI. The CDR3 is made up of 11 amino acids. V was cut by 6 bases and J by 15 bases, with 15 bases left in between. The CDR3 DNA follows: TGTGCCAGCAGGGCACGACAATTTTGGCATTTT. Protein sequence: CASRARQFWHF.

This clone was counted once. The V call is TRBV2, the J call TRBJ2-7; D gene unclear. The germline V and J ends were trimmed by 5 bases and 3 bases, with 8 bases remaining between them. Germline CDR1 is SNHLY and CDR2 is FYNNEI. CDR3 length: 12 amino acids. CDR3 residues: CASSYANYEQYF. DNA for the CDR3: TGTGCCAGCAGTTACGCGAACTACGAGCAGTACTTC.

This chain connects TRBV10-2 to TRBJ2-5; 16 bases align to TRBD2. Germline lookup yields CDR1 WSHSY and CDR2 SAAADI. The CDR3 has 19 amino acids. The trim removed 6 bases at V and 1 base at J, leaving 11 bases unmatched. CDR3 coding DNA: TGCGCCAGCAGCCCTACTGGGACTAGCGGGAGGGGGAGCCAAGAGACCCAGTACTTC. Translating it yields CASSPTGTSGRGSQETQYF.

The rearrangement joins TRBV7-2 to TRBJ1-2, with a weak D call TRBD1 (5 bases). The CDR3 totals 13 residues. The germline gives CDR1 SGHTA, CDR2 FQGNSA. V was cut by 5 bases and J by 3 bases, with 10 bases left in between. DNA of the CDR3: TGTGCCAGCAGCCGGGACGCATACTATGGCTACACCTTC. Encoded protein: CASSRDAYYGYTF.

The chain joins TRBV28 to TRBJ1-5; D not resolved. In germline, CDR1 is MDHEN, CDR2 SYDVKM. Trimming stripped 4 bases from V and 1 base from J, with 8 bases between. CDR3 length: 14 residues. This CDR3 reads CASSSLASNQPQHF. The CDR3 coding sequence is TGTGCCAGCAGTTCCTTAGCAAGCAATCAGCCCCAGCATTTT.

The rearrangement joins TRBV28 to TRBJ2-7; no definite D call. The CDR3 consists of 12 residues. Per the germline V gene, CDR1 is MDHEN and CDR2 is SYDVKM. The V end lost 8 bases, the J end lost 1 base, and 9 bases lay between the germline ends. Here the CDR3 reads CASGKVSYEQYF. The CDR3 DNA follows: TGTGCCAGCGGAAAGGTATCCTACGAGCAGTACTTC.